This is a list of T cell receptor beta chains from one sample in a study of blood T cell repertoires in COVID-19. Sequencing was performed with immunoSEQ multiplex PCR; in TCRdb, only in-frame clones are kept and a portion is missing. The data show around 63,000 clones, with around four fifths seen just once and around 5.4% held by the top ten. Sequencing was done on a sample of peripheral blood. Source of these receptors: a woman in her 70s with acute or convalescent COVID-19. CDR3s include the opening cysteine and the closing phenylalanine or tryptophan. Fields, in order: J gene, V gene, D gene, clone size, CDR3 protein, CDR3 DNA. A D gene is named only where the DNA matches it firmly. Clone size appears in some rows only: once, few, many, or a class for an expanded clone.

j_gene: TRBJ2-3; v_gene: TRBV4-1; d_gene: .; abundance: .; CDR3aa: CASSQEGGVTQYF; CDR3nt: TGCGCCAGCAGCCAAGAAGGCGGGGTAACGCAGTATTTT
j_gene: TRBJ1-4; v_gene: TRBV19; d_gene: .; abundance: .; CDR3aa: CASSATGSGREKLFF; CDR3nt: TGTGCCAGTAGTGCAACAGGGTCGGGGAGAGAAAAACTGTTTTTT
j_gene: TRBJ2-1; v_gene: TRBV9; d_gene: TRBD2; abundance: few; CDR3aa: CASSPGLAAYNEQFF; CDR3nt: TGTGCCAGCAGCCCCGGACTAGCCGCCTACAATGAGCAGTTCTTC
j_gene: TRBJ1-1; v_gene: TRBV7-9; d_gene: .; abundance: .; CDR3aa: CASSLSGRDRTEAFF; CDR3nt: TGTGCCAGCAGCTTATCAGGTCGTGATCGCACTGAAGCTTTCTTT
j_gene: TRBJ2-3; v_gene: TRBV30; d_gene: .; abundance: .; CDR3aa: CAWTESTDTQYF; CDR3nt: TGTGCCTGGACAGAATCCACAGATACGCAGTATTTT
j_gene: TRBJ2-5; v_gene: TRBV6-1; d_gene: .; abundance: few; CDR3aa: CASSEGSGETQYF; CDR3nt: TGTGCCAGCAGTGAGGGTAGCGGAGAGACCCAGTACTTC
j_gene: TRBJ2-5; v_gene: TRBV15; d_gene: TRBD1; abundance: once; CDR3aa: CATSRENRGTRDF; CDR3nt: TGTGCCACCAGCAGGGAGAACAGGGGAACCAGGGACTTC
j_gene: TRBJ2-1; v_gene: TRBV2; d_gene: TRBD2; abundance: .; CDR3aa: CASRAGRLNEQFF; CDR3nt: TGTGCCAGCAGGGCCGGGAGGCTTAATGAGCAGTTCTTC
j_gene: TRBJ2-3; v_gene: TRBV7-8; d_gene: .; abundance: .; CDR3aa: CASSLARRGGPDTQYF; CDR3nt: TGTGCCAGCAGCTTAGCGCGGAGGGGGGGCCCAGATACGCAGTATTTT
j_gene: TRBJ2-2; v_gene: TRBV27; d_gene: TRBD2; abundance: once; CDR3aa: CASLAANTGELFF; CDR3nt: TGTGCCAGCCTAGCGGCGAACACCGGGGAGCTGTTTTTT
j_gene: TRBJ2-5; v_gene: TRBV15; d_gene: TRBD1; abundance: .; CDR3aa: CATSTGTGKLGETQYF; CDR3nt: TGTGCCACCAGCACCGGGACAGGGAAATTAGGGGAGACCCAGTACTTC
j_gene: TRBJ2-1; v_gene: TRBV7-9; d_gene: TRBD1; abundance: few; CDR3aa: CASSSDRGTNEQFF; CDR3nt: TGTGCCAGCAGCTCGGACAGGGGCACGAATGAGCAGTTCTTC
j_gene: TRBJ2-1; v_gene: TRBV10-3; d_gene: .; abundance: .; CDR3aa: CAISESNQGHEQFF; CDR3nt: TGTGCCATCAGTGAATCTAACCAGGGCCATGAGCAGTTCTTC
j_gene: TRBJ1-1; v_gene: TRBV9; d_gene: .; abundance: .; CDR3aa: CASSPHEGATEAFF; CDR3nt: TGTGCCAGCAGCCCTCACGAAGGGGCCACTGAAGCTTTCTTT
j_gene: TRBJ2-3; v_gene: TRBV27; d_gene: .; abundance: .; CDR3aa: CASSHLGGDTQYF; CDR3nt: TGTGCCAGCAGTCATCTAGGTGGGGATACGCAGTATTTT
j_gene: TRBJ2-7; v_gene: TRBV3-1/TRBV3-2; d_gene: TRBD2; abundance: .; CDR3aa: CASSSTGLAGSYEQYF; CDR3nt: TGTGCCAGCAGCTCAACCGGGCTAGCGGGGAGCTACGAGCAGTACTTC
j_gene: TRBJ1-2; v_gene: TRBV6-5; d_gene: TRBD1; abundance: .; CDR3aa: CASSTDRAGYTF; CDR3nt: TGTGCCAGCAGCACGGACAGGGCTGGCTACACCTTC
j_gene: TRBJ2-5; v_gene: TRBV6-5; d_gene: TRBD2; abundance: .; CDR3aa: CASRETSKSETQYF; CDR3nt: TGTGCCAGCAGAGAGACTAGCAAGTCGGAGACCCAGTACTTC
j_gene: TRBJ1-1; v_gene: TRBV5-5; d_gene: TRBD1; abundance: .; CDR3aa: CASSLAAGTGGTEAFF; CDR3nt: TGTGCCAGCAGCTTGGCCGCCGGGACAGGGGGCACTGAAGCTTTCTTT
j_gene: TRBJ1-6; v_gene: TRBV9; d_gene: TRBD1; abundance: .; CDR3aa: CASSVSGQGSHGSPLHF; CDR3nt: TGTGCCAGCAGCGTTAGCGGACAGGGTTCTCATGGTTCACCCCTCCACTTT
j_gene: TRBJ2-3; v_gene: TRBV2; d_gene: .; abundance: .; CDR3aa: CAGKQGRITDTQYF; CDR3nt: TGTGCAGGAAAGCAGGGAAGAATCACAGATACGCAGTATTTT
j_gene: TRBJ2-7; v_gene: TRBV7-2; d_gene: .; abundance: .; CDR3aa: CASSLLVPYEQYF; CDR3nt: TGTGCCAGCAGCTTACTAGTCCCCTACGAGCAGTACTTC
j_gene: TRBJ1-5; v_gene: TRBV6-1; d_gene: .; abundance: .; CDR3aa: CASSEVGRGVYQPQHF; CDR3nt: TGTGCCAGCAGTGAAGTGGGCAGGGGCGTTTATCAGCCCCAGCATTTT
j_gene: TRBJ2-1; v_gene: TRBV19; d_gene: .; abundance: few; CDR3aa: CASSIEVRSDEQFF; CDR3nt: TGTGCCAGTAGTATAGAGGTCAGGTCTGATGAGCAGTTCTTC
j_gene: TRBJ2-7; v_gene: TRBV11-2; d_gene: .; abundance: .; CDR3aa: CASSLQNTLEQYF; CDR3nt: TGTGCCAGCAGCTTACAAAACACCTTGGAGCAGTACTTC
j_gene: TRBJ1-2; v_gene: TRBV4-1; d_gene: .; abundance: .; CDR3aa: CASSQAGYGYTF; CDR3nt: TGCGCCAGCAGCCAAGCCGGCTATGGCTACACCTTC
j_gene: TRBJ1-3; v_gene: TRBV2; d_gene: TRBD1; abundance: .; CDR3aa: CASSGDRGEGNTIYF; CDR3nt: TGTGCCAGCAGTGGGGACAGGGGAGAAGGAAACACCATATATTTT
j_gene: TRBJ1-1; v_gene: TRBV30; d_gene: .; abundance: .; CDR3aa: CAWSSQGYTEAFF; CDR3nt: TGTGCCTGGAGTTCTCAGGGGTACACTGAAGCTTTCTTT
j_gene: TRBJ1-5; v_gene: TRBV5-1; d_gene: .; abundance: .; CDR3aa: CASSSNNQPQHF; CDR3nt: TGCGCCAGCAGCTCCAACAATCAGCCCCAGCATTTT
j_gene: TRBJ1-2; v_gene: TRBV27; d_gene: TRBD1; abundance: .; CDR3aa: CASSRQGAFDYGYTF; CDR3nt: TGTGCCAGCAGCCGACAGGGGGCGTTTGACTATGGCTACACCTTC